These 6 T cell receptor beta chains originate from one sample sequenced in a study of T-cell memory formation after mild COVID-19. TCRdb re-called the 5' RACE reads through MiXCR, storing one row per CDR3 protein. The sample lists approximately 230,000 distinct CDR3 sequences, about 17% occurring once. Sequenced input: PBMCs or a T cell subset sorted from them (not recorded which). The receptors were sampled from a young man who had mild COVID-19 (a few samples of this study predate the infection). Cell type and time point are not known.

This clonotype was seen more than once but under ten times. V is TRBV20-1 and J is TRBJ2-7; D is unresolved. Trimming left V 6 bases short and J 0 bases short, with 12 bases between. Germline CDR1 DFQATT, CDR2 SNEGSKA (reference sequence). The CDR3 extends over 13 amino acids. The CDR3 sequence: CSAHMPNSYEQYF. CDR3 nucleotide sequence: TGCAGTGCCCATATGCCAAACTCCTACGAGCAGTACTTC.

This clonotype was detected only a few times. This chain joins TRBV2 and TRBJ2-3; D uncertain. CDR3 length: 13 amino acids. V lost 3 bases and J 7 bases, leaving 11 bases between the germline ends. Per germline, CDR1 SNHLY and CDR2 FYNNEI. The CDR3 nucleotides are TGTGCCAGCAGTGAGTCGGTTGGAAATACGCAGTATTTT. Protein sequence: CASSESVGNTQYF.

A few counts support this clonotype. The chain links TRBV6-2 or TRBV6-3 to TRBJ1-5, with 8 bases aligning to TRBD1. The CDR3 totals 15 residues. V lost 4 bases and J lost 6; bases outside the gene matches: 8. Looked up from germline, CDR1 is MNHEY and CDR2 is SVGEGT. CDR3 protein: CASSWWTGQGQPQHF. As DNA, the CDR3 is TGTGCCAGCAGTTGGTGGACAGGGCAGGGTCAGCCCCAGCATTTT.

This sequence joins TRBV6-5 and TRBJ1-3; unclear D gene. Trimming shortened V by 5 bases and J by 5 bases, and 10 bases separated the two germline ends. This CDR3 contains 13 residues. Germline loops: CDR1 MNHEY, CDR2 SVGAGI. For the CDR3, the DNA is TGTGCCAGCAGTCCCGGTCTTCGAAACACCATATATTTT. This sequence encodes CASSPGLRNTIYF.

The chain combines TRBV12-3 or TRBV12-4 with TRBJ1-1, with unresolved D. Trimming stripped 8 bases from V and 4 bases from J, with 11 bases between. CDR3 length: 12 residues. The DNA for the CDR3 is TGTGCCAGCGGTACTGGGTTCACTGAAGCTTTCTTT. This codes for CASGTGFTEAFF.

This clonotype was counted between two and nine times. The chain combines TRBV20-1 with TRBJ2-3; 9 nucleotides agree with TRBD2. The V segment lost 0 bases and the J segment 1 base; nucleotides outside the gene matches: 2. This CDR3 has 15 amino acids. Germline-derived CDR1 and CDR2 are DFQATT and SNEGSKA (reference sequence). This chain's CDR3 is CSAREIAGGTDTQYF. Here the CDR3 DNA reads TGCAGTGCTAGAGAGATAGCGGGGGGCACAGATACGCAGTATTTT.